This passage covers 4 T cell receptor beta chains from one sample sequenced in a study of OX40 agonist ivuxolimab in advanced cancers. This table comes from immunoSEQ multiplex PCR, and its TCRdb copy is limited to in-frame clones, with some not included. The sample lists around 66,000 clones, 84% seen once, with about 4.1% in the top ten. The sample consisted of CD4+ or CD8+ T cells sorted from blood, taken in a trial of the OX40 agonist ivuxolimab. Every receptor here comes from an adult with an advanced solid tumor such as melanoma, head and neck, liver or kidney cancer.

V and J are TRBV7-2 and TRBJ2-5, with D possibly TRBD2 on 5 matching bases. Trimming took off 2 bases at V and 4 bases at J, with 17 bases between the two ends. This CDR3 is 16 amino acids long. Germline values: CDR1 SGHTA, CDR2 FQGNSA. CDR3 protein: CASSLRSLGSVETQYF. CDR3 DNA: TGTGCCAGCAGCTTAAGGTCGTTGGGGAGCGTAGAGACCCAGTACTTC.

CDR3 in DNA: TGTGCCAGCAGCGTCGATGTCTACACAGATACGCAGTATTTT. Its translation: CASSVDVYTDTQYF. The chain recombines TRBV7-8 with TRBJ2-3; no clear D. The CDR3 contains 14 residues. Trimming left V 5 bases short and J 2 bases short, with 11 bases between. Per the germline V gene, CDR1 is SGHVS and CDR2 is FQNEAQ.

The chain is built from TRBV4-3 and TRBJ2-3; D is possibly TRBD2 (7 bases). CDR3 length: 16 amino acids. Trimming pared 5 bases from V and 1 base from J, leaving 16 bases between. In germline, CDR1 is LGHNA, CDR2 YSLEER. This CDR3 is CASSRGGAGGTDTQYF. CDR3 bases: TGCGCCAGCAGCAGGGGGGGCGCCGGGGGCACAGATACGCAGTATTTT.

This clone came up once. This rearrangement joins TRBV7-2 to TRBJ2-1; perhaps D is TRBD1 or TRBD2 (5 bases each). The CDR3 contains 18 residues. Trimming cost V 2 bases and J 6 bases, with 23 bases left between them. Germline V CDR1 and CDR2: SGHTA, FQGNSA. This chain's CDR3 is CASSLWFPSGGMGNEQFF. CDR3 nucleotide sequence: TGTGCCAGCAGCTTATGGTTTCCTTCTGGGGGAATGGGCAATGAGCAGTTCTTC.